This T cell receptor beta chain was profiled in a study of blood T cell repertoires in COVID-19. Looked up from germline, CDR1 is SQVTM and CDR2 is ANQGSEA. The CDR3 runs to 16 residues. V was trimmed by 1 base and J by 0 bases, leaving 15 bases between them. The table came from immunoSEQ multiplex PCR; TCRdb's copy has only in-frame clones and leaves some out. Among 60,000 to 80,000 clones listed, 65% to 85% were seen once. Sample: PBMCs or T cells enriched from blood (not recorded which). The V gene is TRBV29-1, the J gene TRBJ1-1; D not resolved. This clonotype originated in a woman aged 40 to 50 with acute COVID-19. Here the CDR3 reads CSVEGMTGRMNTEAFF. The CDR3 DNA reads as TGCAGCGTTGAAGGGATGACCGGGAGGATGAACACTGAAGCTTTCTTT.